Below, 20 T cell receptor beta chains from the same sample are listed, as sequenced in a study of shared clonotypes between healthy human individuals. Produced via immunoSEQ multiplex PCR; TCRdb's table is partial and in-frame only. Counted here are under 750,000 clones, 55% to 80% occurring once; the ten biggest clones make up under 2%. The sequencing input was memory CD4+ T cells sorted from blood. The subset denotes: CD45RA-negative fraction. These receptors were taken from a woman in her 30s in good health.

Regarding this clone: Other nucleotide sequences from this sample produce the same CDR3. The V gene is TRBV11-2, the J gene TRBJ2-1, with 7 bases fitting TRBD2. This CDR3 comprises 15 residues. The germline V gene has CDR1 SGHAT and CDR2 FQNNGV. After removal of 1 base from V and 4 bases from J, the junction contained 4 bases not matched to a gene. Here the CDR3 reads CASSLGLAEYNEQFF. As DNA, the CDR3 is TGTGCCAGCAGCTTAGGTCTAGCGGAGTACAATGAGCAGTTCTTC.

The rearrangement uses TRBV7-8 and TRBJ2-7; 11 nucleotides match TRBD2. This CDR3 has 16 residues. From germline, CDR1 is SGHVS and CDR2 FQNEAQ. Trimming at V came to 4 bases and at J to 1 base, leaving 6 bases not matched to a gene. The CDR3 region has the DNA TGTGCCAGCAGCTCGACTAGCGGGAAAGGATCCTACGAGCAGTACTTC. Its protein product is CASSSTSGKGSYEQYF.

The chain uses TRBV30 and TRBJ1-4; D is undetermined. CDR1 GTSNPN and CDR2 SVGIG come from the germline V gene (reference sequence). This CDR3 contains 12 residues. The V end was cut by 3 bases, the J end by 14 bases, with 16 bases between. CDR3 sequence reads: CAWSVSTLGLFF. The CDR3 bases are TGTGCCTGGAGCGTATCTACTTTGGGCCTGTTTTTT.

This chain connects TRBV7-6 to TRBJ1-1, with D unresolved. Trimming pared 5 bases from V and 4 bases from J, leaving 11 bases between. Looked up from germline, CDR1 is SGHVS and CDR2 is FNYEAQ. This CDR3 comprises 13 residues. CDR3 sequence: CASSPRLGTEAFF. The CDR3 DNA reads TGTGCCAGCAGCCCGCGTCTCGGCACTGAAGCTTTCTTT.

This sequence joins TRBV2 and TRBJ1-2; D might be TRBD1 (5 bases). With 4 bases removed from V and 1 base from J, the gap between germline ends came to 7 bases. CDR3 length: 13 residues. Germline lookup yields CDR1 SNHLY and CDR2 FYNNEI. The CDR3 DNA is TGTGCCAGCAGTGTGGGGGTTAACTATGGCTACACCTTC. It translates to CASSVGVNYGYTF.

This clone was detected ten times or more. The V and J genes are TRBV30 and TRBJ2-7; D is ambiguous. Deletions cut 0 bases from V and 2 bases from J, with 5 bases between. CDR3 size: 12 residues. In germline, CDR1 is GTSNPN, CDR2 SVGIG (reference sequence). The CDR3 nucleotides read TGTGCCTGGAGTGTGCAGACCTACGAGCAGTACTTC. Amino acids: CAWSVQTYEQYF.

This clone was picked up a small number of times. The chain recombines TRBV15 with TRBJ2-7; no clear D. Germline CDR1 is LNHNV and CDR2 is YYDKDF (reference sequence). CDR3 size: 13 residues. V lost 0 bases and J lost 3, with 6 bases in between. Here the CDR3 DNA reads TGTGCCACCAGCAGAGATCCCCTCTACGAGCAGTACTTC. Translation: CATSRDPLYEQYF.

The CDR3 nucleotides read TGTGCCAGCAGCCCTTGGGGCAATGAGCAGTTCTTC. As protein: CASSPWGNEQFF. The chain recombines TRBV7-9 with TRBJ2-1, with D unresolved. CDR3 size: 12 residues. Germline V gives CDR1 SEHNR, CDR2 FQNEAQ (reference sequence). The V gene lost 5 bases and the J gene lost 6 bases, with 8 bases spanning the gap.

This chain uses TRBV9 with TRBJ2-7; D perhaps matches TRBD2 (6 bases). The CDR3 length is 13 residues. Per germline, CDR1 SGDLS and CDR2 YYNGEE. The germline V and J ends were trimmed by 0 bases and 12 bases, with 16 bases remaining between them. CDR3 protein: CASSVDRAGTVYF. CDR3 coding DNA: TGTGCCAGCAGCGTAGATCGGGCGGGGACTGTGTACTTC.

The rearrangement joins TRBV28 to TRBJ1-2, with 9 bases fitting TRBD1. Germline V gene sequence: CDR1 MDHEN, CDR2 SYDVKM. The CDR3 runs to 16 residues. Germline trimming cut 5 bases from V and 4 bases from J; bases unmatched to any gene: 11. The CDR3 region has the DNA TGTGCCAGCAGTGGACCCGGGACAGGGAAGGTCTATGGCTACACCTTC. Protein: CASSGPGTGKVYGYTF.

This clone was seen only once. The V and J genes are TRBV19 and TRBJ2-7; 9 bases agree with TRBD1. The CDR3 covers 15 residues. Germline CDR1 is LNHDA and CDR2 is SQIVND (reference sequence). The V and J ends lost 7 bases and 5 bases, in that order; junction bases with no gene match: 12. CDR3 residues: CASKPGTGLSNEQYF. CDR3 in DNA: TGTGCCAGTAAGCCCGGGACAGGGCTGTCCAACGAGCAGTACTTC.

The chain has TRBV28 and TRBJ2-3, with D maybe TRBD1 (5 bases). Trimming took off 7 bases at V and 2 bases at J, with 13 bases between the two ends. This CDR3 has 14 residues. Germline V lookup: CDR1 MDHEN, CDR2 SYDVKM. DNA of the CDR3: TGTGCCAGCAATGGGGCGGACGACACAGATACGCAGTATTTT. This encodes CASNGADDTDTQYF.

The V and J genes are TRBV30 and TRBJ1-6, with no clear D. Germline assignment: CDR1 GTSNPN and CDR2 SVGIG (reference sequence). This CDR3 has 12 amino acids. V was shortened by 5 bases and J by 11 bases, with 13 bases between the two germline ends. The CDR3 loop is CAWSVGKPPLHF. CDR3 in DNA: TGTGCCTGGTCAGTTGGGAAACCACCCCTCCACTTT.

With respect to this clone: A single base separates this from a much larger clone, so it may be a read error. V and J are TRBV5-6 and TRBJ1-5; D is unclear. The CDR3 has 12 residues. Germline V gene lookup returns CDR1 SGHDT and CDR2 YYEEEE. Trimming left V 1 base short and J 4 bases short, with 3 bases between. The CDR3 nucleotides are TGTGCCAGCAGCTTGCAGAATCAGCCCCAGCATTTT. Encoded protein: CASSLQNQPQHF.

The chain has TRBV5-4 and TRBJ1-6; 9 bases map to TRBD1. Germline CDR1 and CDR2: SGHNT and YYREEE (reference sequence). The V segment lost 0 bases and the J segment 7 bases; nucleotides outside the gene matches: 5. The CDR3 has 16 amino acids. CDR3 DNA: TGTGCCAGCAGCTTGGTCACAGGGGGCTGGAATTCACCCCTCCACTTT. It specifies CASSLVTGGWNSPLHF.

In DNA, the CDR3 is TGTGCCAGCAGCACCGTAGCGGGAGGGCCGAAATACACCGGGGAGCTGTTTTTT. This sequence encodes CASSTVAGGPKYTGELFF. This chain connects TRBV13 to TRBJ2-2; 11 positions agree with TRBD2. Germline CDR1 and CDR2: PRHDT and FYEKMQ (reference sequence). The CDR3 is 18 residues long. J gave up 3 bases and V 5 bases, and 11 bases lay outside the gene matches.

V gene TRBV7-9 combines with J gene TRBJ2-3; D unresolved. The V and J ends lost 1 base and 2 bases respectively, with 7 bases between them. Germline values: CDR1 SEHNR, CDR2 FQNEAQ (reference sequence). This CDR3 is 14 amino acids long. CDR3 DNA: TGTGCCAGCAGCTTAGAACAGTTCACAGATACGCAGTATTTT. Its translation is CASSLEQFTDTQYF.

The chain is built from TRBV28 and TRBJ1-1, with unresolved D. Germline CDR1 MDHEN, CDR2 SYDVKM. V gave up 6 bases and J gave up 5 bases, with 13 bases separating them. This CDR3 is 13 amino acids long. Here the CDR3 DNA reads TGTGCCAGCAGCCCCCCCCGGGTGACTGAAGCTTTCTTT. Translated, it gives CASSPPRVTEAFF.

This chain uses TRBV19 with TRBJ2-6, with 7 bases fitting TRBD1. Trimming took 7 bases from V and 3 from J; bases not matched to a gene: 9. The CDR3 extends over 16 amino acids. Germline CDR1 reads LNHDA; CDR2 reads SQIVND (reference sequence). The CDR3 coding sequence is TGTGCCAGTACTTGGCGACAGGGTAGTGGGGCCAACGTCCTGACTTTC. Translated, it gives CASTWRQGSGANVLTF.

The chain combines TRBV11-1 with TRBJ2-7; 7 bases are a match to TRBD1. Germline CDR1 reads SGHAT; CDR2 reads FQDESV (reference sequence). After removal of 5 bases from V and 3 bases from J, the junction contained 7 bases not matched to a gene. CDR3 length: 14 amino acids. As DNA, the CDR3 is TGTGCCAGCAGCCCTGGACAGGTGGGCTACGAGCAGTACTTC. Its protein is CASSPGQVGYEQYF.